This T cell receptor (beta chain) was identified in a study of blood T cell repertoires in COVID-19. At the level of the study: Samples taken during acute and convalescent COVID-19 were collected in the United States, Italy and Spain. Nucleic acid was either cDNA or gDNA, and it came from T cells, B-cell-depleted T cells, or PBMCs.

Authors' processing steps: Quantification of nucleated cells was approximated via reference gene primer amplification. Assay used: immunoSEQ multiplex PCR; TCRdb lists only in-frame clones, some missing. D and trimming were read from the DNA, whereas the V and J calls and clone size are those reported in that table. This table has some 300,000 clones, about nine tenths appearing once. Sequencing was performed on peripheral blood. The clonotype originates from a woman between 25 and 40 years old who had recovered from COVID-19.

The CDR3 spells CASSVARVPTEAFF. For the CDR3, the DNA is TGTGCCAGCAGCGTTGCCAGGGTTCCCACTGAAGCTTTCTTT. The chain uses TRBV9 and TRBJ1-1; tentatively, D is TRBD1 (5 bases). CDR3 length: 14 amino acids. Trimming stripped 2 bases from V and 4 bases from J, with 12 bases between. In germline, CDR1 is SGDLS, CDR2 YYNGEE.